This TCR beta chain was recorded in a study of T cells in Graves' hyperthyroidism and ophthalmopathy. V lost 0 bases to trimming and J lost 2 bases, with 8 bases between them. The CDR3 runs 14 residues. CDR1 and CDR2 (germline): SGDLS, YYNGEE. General observations from the study: Researchers found most expanded thyroid clonotypes above 0.001 in blood as well.

TCR beta CDR3 regions were amplified from RNA. During a first-round RT-PCR of the TCR CDR3, the HTBI primer set was used. TCRdb itself ran the multiplex PCR reads through MiXCR, one entry per CDR3 protein. The sample has roughly 500,000 distinct CDR3 sequences; approximately 13% are singletons. This clonotype was seen a few times. Its antigen is still unknown. The chain has TRBV9 and TRBJ2-5, with D unclear. This clonotype was sampled from a woman in her twenties or thirties with Graves' hyperthyroidism that later progressed to Graves' ophthalmopathy. Material: blood. In DNA, the CDR3 is TGTGCCAGCAGCGTAGACGAGCGACAAGAGACCCAGTACTTC. This translates into CASSVDERQETQYF.